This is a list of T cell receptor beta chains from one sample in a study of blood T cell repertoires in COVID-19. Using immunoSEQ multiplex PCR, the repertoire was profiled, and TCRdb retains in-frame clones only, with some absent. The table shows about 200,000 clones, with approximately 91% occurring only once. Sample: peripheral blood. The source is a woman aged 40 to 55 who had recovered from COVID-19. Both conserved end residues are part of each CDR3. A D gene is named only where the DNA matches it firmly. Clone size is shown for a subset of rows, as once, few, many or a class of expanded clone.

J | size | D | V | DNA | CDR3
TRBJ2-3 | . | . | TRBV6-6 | TGTGCCAGCAGTACCGCCTTAGCGGGCACAGATACGCAGTATTTT | CASSTALAGTDTQYF
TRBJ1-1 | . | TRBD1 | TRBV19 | TGTGCCAGCTGGACAGGGTGGAACACTGAAGCTTTCTTT | CASWTGWNTEAFF
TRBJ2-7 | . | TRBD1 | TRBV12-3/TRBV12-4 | TGTGCCAGCAGTACGGGACAGGGGGGTGAGCAGTACTTC | CASSTGQGGEQYF
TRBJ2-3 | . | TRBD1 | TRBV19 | TGTGCCAGTAGTATCGAGACAGGGGTCCTCACAGATACGCAGTATTTT | CASSIETGVLTDTQYF
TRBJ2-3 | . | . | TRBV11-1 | TGTGCCAGCAGCCCCGCGACAGGACTTAGCACAGATACGCAGTATTTT | CASSPATGLSTDTQYF
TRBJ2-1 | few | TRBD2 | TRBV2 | TGTGCCAGCAGTGAACAGGGGACTAGTCCCGAGGGGCAGTTCTTC | CASSEQGTSPEGQFF
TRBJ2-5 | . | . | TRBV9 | TGTGCCAGCAGCGTAGGAGTCTCGGGAGAGACCCAGTACTTC | CASSVGVSGETQYF
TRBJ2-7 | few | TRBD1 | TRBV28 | TGTGCCAGCGAGGACAGGGCTTACGAGCAGTACTTC | CASEDRAYEQYF
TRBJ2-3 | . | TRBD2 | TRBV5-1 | TGCGCCAGCAGCTTGGGTCGGGGGGCAGATACGCAGTATTTT | CASSLGRGADTQYF
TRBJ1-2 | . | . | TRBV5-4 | TGTGCCAGCAGCTTGGGCTCAGGAGGAGAAAACTATGGCTACACCTTC | CASSLGSGGENYGYTF
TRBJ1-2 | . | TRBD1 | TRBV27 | TGTGCCAGCAGTCCCTCCAGGGGGCGTGGCTATGGCTACACCTTC | CASSPSRGRGYGYTF